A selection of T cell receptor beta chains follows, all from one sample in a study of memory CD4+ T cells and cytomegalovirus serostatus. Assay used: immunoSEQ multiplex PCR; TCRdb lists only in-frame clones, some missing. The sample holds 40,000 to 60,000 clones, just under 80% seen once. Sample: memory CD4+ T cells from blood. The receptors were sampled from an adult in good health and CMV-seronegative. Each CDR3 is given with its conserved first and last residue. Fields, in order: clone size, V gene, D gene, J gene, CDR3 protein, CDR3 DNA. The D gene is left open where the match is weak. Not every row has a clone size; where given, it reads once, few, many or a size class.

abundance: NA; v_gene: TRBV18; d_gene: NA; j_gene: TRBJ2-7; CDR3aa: CASSPRVAEIYEQYF; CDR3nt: TGTGCCAGCTCACCGAGGGTAGCGGAAATCTACGAGCAGTACTTC
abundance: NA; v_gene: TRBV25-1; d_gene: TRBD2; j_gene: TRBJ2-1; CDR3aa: CASSEASGPFYLRNEQFF; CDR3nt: TGTGCCAGCAGTGAGGCTAGCGGACCCTTCTATCTCCGGAATGAGCAGTTCTTC
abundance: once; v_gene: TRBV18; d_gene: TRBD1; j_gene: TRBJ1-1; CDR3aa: CASSWTGGPNTEAFF; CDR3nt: TGTGCCAGCTCCTGGACAGGGGGGCCGAACACTGAAGCTTTCTTT
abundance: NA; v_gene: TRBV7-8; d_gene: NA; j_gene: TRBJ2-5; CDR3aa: CASSPGTQQETQYF; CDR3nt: TGTGCCAGCAGCCCCGGGACTCAACAAGAGACCCAGTACTTC
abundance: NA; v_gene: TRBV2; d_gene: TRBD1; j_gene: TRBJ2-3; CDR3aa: CASSGQGAVADTQYF; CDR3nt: TGTGCCAGCAGTGGACAGGGGGCAGTCGCAGATACGCAGTATTTT
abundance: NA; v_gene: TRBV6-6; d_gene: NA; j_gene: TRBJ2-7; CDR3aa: CASRDPASGSYEQYF; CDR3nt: TGTGCCAGCAGGGACCCGGCCTCGGGGTCCTACGAGCAGTACTTC
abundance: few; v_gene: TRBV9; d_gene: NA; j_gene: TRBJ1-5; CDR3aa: CASSLEGGSNQPQHF; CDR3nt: TGTGCCAGCAGCCTAGAGGGGGGAAGCAATCAGCCCCAGCATTTT
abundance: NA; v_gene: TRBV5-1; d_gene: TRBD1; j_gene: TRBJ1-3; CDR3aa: CASQTGASGNTIYF; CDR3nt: TGCGCCAGCCAGACAGGGGCCTCTGGAAACACCATATATTTT
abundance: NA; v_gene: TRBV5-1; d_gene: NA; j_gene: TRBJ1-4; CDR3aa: CASSIQGATNEKLFF; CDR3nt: TGCGCCAGCAGCATCCAGGGAGCAACTAATGAAAAACTGTTTTTT
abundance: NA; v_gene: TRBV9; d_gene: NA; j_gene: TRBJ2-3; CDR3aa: CASSSWNEDTQYF; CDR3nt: TGTGCCAGCAGCTCCTGGAATGAGGATACGCAGTATTTT
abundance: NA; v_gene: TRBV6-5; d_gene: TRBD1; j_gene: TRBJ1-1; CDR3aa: CASSYSRAGGTEAFF; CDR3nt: TGTGCCAGCAGTTACTCGCGGGCAGGGGGCACTGAAGCTTTCTTT
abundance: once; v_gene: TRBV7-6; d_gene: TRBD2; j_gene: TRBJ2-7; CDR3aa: CASSLRETSGRLRPAYEQYF; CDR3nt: TGTGCCAGCAGCTTAAGAGAGACTAGCGGGAGGCTGCGTCCCGCCTACGAGCAGTACTTC
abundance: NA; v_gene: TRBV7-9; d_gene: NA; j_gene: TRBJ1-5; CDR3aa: CASSTDSQPQHF; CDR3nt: TGTGCCAGCAGCACGGACAGTCAGCCCCAGCATTTT
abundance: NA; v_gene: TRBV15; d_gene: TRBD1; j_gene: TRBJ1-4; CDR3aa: CATSRDSPGGATNEKLFF; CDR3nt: TGTGCCACCAGCAGAGATAGCCCAGGGGGGGCGACTAATGAAAAACTGTTTTTT
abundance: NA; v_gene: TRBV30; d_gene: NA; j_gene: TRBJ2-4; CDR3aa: CAWSARGMGNIQYF; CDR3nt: TGTGCCTGGAGTGCAAGGGGAATGGGAAACATTCAGTACTTC
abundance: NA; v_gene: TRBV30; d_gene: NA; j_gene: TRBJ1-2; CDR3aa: CAWRNPGTGYGYTF; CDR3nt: TGTGCCTGGAGAAACCCCGGGACTGGCTATGGCTACACCTTC